The 14 T cell receptor beta chains listed next were all sequenced from one sample in a study of cytomegalovirus exposure and HLA in healthy donors. Primers for the PCR totalled 60 Vbeta and 13 Jbeta. The table came from immunoSEQ multiplex PCR; TCRdb's copy has only in-frame clones and leaves some out. The sample contains tens of thousands of clones, roughly 74% of which appear only once. The sequenced material came from PBMCs. The receptors come from a woman in her forties or fifties in good health and CMV-seropositive.

The rearrangement joins TRBV7-3 to TRBJ2-1; 13 nucleotides match TRBD2. Germline CDR1 and CDR2: SGHTA and FQGTGA. The V gene end was trimmed by 6 bases and the J gene end by 6 bases; junction bases not matched to a gene: 11. CDR3 size: 17 residues. The CDR3 nucleotides are TGTGCCAGCAGGAGGACTAGCGGGAGTCACAGAGGCAATGAGCAGTTCTTC. Its translation: CASRRTSGSHRGNEQFF.

V usage is TRBV9 and J usage is TRBJ2-1; TRBD2 matches 7 bases. CDR3 length: 17 amino acids. The germline V gene has CDR1 SGDLS and CDR2 YYNGEE. V was clipped by 0 bases and J by 0 bases; unmatched bases: 6. Here the CDR3 DNA reads TGTGCCAGCAGCGTAGTCCCAGCGGGGAGCTCCTACAATGAGCAGTTCTTC. Its protein is CASSVVPAGSSYNEQFF.

The chain couples TRBV28 to TRBJ2-7, with D maybe TRBD1 (5 bases). V gave up 4 bases and J gave up 1 base, with 14 bases separating them. Germline CDR1 MDHEN, CDR2 SYDVKM. The length of the CDR3 is 15 residues. The CDR3 loop reads CASSSQGALSYEQYF. CDR3 bases: TGTGCCAGCAGTTCCCAGGGTGCTCTATCCTACGAGCAGTACTTC.

The V and J genes are TRBV7-9 and TRBJ1-1, with D uncertain. The CDR3 extends over 16 amino acids. Germline V CDR1 and CDR2: SEHNR, FQNEAQ (reference sequence). Trimming took off 3 bases at V and 0 bases at J, with 14 bases between the two ends. Here the CDR3 reads CASSFPGHHMNTEAFF. Here the CDR3 DNA reads TGTGCCAGCAGCTTCCCGGGTCACCACATGAACACTGAAGCTTTCTTT.

This clone showed up just once. The V gene is TRBV18, the J gene TRBJ1-5, with D unresolved. The V end lost 6 bases, the J end lost 0 bases, and 9 bases lay between the germline ends. Germline V gives CDR1 KGHSH, CDR2 LQKENI. This CDR3 spans 14 amino acids. CDR3 nucleotide sequence: TGTGCCAGCTCGCAGGCGTATAGCAATCAGCCCCAGCATTTT. Residues: CASSQAYSNQPQHF.

The J gene is TRBJ2-1, the V gene TRBV29-1; a possible D gene is TRBD1 (5 bases). Germline loops: CDR1 SQVTM, CDR2 ANQGSEA. V lost 8 bases, J lost 4 bases, and 9 bases lay in between. The CDR3 spans 11 residues. CDR3 protein: CSTRQYNEQFF. The CDR3 DNA reads TGCAGCACCCGACAGTACAATGAGCAGTTCTTC.

This clone appeared a single time. The chain carries TRBV5-6 and TRBJ1-5; a possible D gene is TRBD1 (5 bases). CDR3 length: 14 residues. Looked up from germline, CDR1 is SGHDT and CDR2 is YYEEEE. V was trimmed by 0 bases and J by 5 bases, leaving 9 bases between them. CDR3 nucleotides: TGTGCCAGCAGCTTGGGGGGGAGGGATCAGCCCCAGCATTTT. Its translation is CASSLGGRDQPQHF.

This chain uses TRBV14 with TRBJ2-7; TRBD2 matches at 7 bases. Per germline, CDR1 SGHDN and CDR2 FVKESK. V lost 0 bases and J lost 3; bases outside the gene matches: 20. The CDR3 has 20 amino acids. The CDR3 coding sequence is TGTGCCAGCAGCCAAGATCACTCGCGGTGGCTAGCGGCGAGTGGCTACGAGCAGTACTTC. Amino acids: CASSQDHSRWLAASGYEQYF. The variable domain in full, completed from reference TRBV14 and TRBJ2-7, reads EAGVTQFPSHSVIEKGQTVTLRCDPISGHDNLYWYRRVMGKEIKFLLHFVKESKQDESGMPNNRFLAERTGGTYSTLKVQPAELEDSGVYFCASSQDHSRWLAASGYEQYFGPGTRLTVT.

In DNA, the CDR3 is TGTGCCAGCAGTCCCTCGGACAGGCCCTCGGGGCCCCAGCATTTT. As protein: CASSPSDRPSGPQHF. V gene TRBV27 combines with J gene TRBJ1-5; TRBD1 matches 7 bases. The germline CDR1 and CDR2 sequences are MNHEY and SMNVEV (reference sequence). With 5 bases clipped from V and 9 bases from J, the junction kept 13 bases outside the gene matches. This CDR3 region has 15 residues.

The chain has TRBV2 and TRBJ2-6; D possibly corresponds to TRBD2 (6 bases). This CDR3 has 17 amino acids. Per the germline V gene, CDR1 is SNHLY and CDR2 is FYNNEI. The V gene lost 6 bases and the J gene lost 0 bases, with 15 bases spanning the gap. The CDR3 nucleotides read TGTGCCAGCAGGCGGGACGGTACGTTCTCTGGGGCCAACGTCCTGACTTTC. This encodes CASRRDGTFSGANVLTF.

V usage is TRBV4-2 and J usage is TRBJ2-7, with TRBD2 matching 8 bases. The CDR3 totals 16 residues. The junction had 12 bases not matched to a gene; V was cut back by 5 bases and J by 3 bases. Per the germline V gene, CDR1 is LGHNA and CDR2 is YNFKEQ. CDR3 protein: CASSEAPGLVHYEQYF. CDR3 sequence (DNA): TGTGCCAGCAGCGAAGCTCCGGGACTAGTCCACTACGAGCAGTACTTC.

Only a few counts were recorded for this clone. The gene calls are TRBV28 and TRBJ1-5; 7 positions match TRBD1. The CDR3 sequence is 14 residues long. Germline assignment: CDR1 MDHEN and CDR2 SYDVKM. J lost 9 bases, V lost 5 bases, and 10 bases had no gene match. The CDR3 DNA reads TGTGCCAGCAGTCAAACAGGGGAAGATCGGCCCCAGCATTTT. It specifies CASSQTGEDRPQHF.

V gene TRBV5-1 combines with J gene TRBJ1-3; D might be TRBD1 (5 bases). The germline CDR1 and CDR2 sequences are SGHRS and YFSETQ. The germline V and J ends were trimmed by 2 bases and 2 bases, with 5 bases remaining between them. This CDR3 comprises 13 residues. CDR3 DNA: TGCGCCAGCAGCTTAGGGGCTGGAAACACCATATATTTT. Translating it yields CASSLGAGNTIYF.

J is TRBJ2-7 and V is TRBV28; D not certain. Germline assignment: CDR1 MDHEN and CDR2 SYDVKM. The CDR3 extends over 11 amino acids. V was trimmed by 5 bases and J by 6 bases, leaving 8 bases between them. CDR3 amino acids: CASSQFFEQYF. Here the CDR3 DNA reads TGTGCCAGCAGTCAGTTCTTCGAGCAGTACTTC.